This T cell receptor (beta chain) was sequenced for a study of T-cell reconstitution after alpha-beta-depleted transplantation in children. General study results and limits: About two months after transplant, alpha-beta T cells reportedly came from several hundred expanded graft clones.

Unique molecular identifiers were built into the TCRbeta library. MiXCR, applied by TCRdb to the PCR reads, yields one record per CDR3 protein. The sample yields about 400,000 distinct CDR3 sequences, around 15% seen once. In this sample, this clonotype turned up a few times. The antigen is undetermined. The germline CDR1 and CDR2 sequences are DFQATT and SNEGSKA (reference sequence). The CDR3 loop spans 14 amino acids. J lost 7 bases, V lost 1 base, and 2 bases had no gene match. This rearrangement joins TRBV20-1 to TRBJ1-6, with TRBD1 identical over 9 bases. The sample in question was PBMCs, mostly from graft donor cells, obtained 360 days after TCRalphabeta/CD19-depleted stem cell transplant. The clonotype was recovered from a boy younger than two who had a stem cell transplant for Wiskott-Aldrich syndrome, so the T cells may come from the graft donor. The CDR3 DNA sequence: TGCAGTGCTAGAGGGGGACAGGGAAATTCACCCCTCCACTTT. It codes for CSARGGQGNSPLHF.